This T cell receptor beta chain stems from a study of T cell changes during pregnancy in multiple sclerosis. J lost 0 bases, V lost 1 base, and 6 bases had no gene match. The CDR3 consists of 16 residues. Germline CDR1 reads SGDLS; CDR2 reads YYNGEE. TCRdb keeps only in-frame clones here, not all; method: immunoSEQ multiplex PCR. In the table there are some 50,000 clones, almost 95% of which are singletons. This sequence joins TRBV9 and TRBJ1-1; TRBD1 agrees at 7 bases. This receptor was taken from a female donor with multiple sclerosis, enrolled in a pregnancy study. The sample here was peripheral blood, taken after pregnancy. DNA for the CDR3: TGTGCCAGCAGCGTAACCCAGGACAGGTTGAACACTGAAGCTTTCTTT. This encodes CASSVTQDRLNTEAFF.